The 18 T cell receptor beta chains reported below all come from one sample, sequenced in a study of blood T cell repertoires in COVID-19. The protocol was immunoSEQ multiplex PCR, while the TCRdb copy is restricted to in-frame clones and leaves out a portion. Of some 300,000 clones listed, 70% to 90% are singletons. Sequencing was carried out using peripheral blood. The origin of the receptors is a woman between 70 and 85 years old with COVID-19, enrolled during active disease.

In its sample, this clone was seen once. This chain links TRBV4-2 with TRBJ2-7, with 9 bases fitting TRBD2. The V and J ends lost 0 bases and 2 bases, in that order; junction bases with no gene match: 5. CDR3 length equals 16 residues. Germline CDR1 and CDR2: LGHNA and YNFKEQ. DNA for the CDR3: TGTGCCAGCAGCCAAGAAATTAGCGGGGGTACCTACGAGCAGTACTTC. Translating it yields CASSQEISGGTYEQYF.

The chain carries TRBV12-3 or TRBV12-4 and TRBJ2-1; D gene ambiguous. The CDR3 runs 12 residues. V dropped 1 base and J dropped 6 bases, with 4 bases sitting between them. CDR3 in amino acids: CASSLVGNEQFF. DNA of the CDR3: TGTGCCAGCAGTTTAGTCGGCAATGAGCAGTTCTTC.

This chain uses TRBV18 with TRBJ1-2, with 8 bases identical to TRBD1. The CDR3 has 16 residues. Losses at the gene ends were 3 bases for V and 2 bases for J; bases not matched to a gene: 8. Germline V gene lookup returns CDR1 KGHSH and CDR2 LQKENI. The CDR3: CASSPFPDRANYGYTF. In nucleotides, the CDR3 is TGTGCCAGCTCACCCTTTCCGGACAGGGCCAACTATGGCTACACCTTC.

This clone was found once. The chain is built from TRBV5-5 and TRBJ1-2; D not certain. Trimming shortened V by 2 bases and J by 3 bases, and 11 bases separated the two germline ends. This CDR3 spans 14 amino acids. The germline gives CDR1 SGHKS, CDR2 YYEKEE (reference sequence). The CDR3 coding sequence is TGTGCCAGCAGCTTAACCCCCCTAGACTATGGCTACACCTTC. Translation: CASSLTPLDYGYTF.

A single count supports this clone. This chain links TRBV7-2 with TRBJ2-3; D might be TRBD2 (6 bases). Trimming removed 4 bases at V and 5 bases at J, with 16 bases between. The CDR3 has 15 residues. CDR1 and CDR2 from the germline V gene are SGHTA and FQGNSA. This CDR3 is CASSSVRGLEDTQYF. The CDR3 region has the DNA TGTGCCAGCAGCTCCGTGCGGGGTCTGGAAGATACGCAGTATTTT. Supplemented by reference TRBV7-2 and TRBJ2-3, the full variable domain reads GAGVSQSPSNKVTEKGKDVELRCDPISGHTALYWYRQSLGQGLEFLIYFQGNSAPDKSGLPSDRFSAERTGGSVSTLTIQRTQQEDSAVYLCASSSVRGLEDTQYFGPGTRLTVL.

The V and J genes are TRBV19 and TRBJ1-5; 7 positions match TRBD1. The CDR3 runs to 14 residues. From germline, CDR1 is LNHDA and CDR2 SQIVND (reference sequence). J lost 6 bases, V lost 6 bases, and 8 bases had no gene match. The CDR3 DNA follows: TGTGCCAGTAGGCCGACAGGGTACGGTCAGCCCCAGCATTTT. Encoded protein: CASRPTGYGQPQHF.

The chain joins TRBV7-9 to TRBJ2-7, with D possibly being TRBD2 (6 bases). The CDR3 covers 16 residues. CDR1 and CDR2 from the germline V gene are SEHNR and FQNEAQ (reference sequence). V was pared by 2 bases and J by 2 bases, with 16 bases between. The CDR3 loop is CASSLPPGGDAYEQYF. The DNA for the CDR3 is TGTGCCAGCAGCTTACCACCAGGAGGGGACGCCTACGAGCAGTACTTC.

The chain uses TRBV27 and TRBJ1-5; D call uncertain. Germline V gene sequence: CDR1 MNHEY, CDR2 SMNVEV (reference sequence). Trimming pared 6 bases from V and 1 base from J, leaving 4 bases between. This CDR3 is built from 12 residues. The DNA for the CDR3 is TGTGCCAGCAGACTAAGCAATCAGCCCCAGCATTTT. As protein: CASRLSNQPQHF.

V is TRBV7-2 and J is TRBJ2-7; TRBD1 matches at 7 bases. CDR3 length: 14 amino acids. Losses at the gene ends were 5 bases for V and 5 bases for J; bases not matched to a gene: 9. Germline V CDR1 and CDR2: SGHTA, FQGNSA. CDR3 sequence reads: CASSLRQGGDEQYF. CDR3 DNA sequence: TGTGCCAGCAGCCTTCGACAGGGTGGCGACGAGCAGTACTTC.

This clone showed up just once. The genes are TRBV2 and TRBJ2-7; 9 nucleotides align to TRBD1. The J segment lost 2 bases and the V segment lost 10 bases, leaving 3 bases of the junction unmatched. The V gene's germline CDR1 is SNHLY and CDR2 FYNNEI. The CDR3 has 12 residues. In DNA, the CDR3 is TGTGCCACCGGGACAGGGACCTACGAGCAGTACTTC. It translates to CATGTGTYEQYF.

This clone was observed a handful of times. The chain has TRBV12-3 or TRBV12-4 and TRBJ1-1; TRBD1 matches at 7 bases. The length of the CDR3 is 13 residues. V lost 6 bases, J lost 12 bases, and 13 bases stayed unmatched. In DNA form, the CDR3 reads TGTGCCAGCAGAAGGGGGACAGACACCGCTTCTTTCTTT. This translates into CASRRGTDTASFF.

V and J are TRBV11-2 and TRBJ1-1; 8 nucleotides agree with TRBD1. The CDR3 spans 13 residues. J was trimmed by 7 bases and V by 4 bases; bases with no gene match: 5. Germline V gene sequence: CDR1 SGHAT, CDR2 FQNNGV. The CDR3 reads CASSSDRGGEAFF. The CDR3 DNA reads TGTGCCAGCAGCTCCGACAGGGGTGGTGAAGCTTTCTTT.

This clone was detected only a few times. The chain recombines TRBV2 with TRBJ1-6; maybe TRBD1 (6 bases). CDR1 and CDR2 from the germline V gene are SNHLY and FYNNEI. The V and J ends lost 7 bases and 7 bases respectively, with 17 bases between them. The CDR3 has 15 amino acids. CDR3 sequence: CASKSSQGTNSPLHF. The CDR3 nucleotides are TGTGCCAGCAAGAGCAGCCAGGGGACCAATTCACCCCTCCACTTT.

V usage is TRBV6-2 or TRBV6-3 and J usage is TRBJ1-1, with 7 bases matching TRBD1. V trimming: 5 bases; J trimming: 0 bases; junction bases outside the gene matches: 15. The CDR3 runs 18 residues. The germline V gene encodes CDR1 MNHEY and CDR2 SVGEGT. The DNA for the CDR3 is TGTGCCAGCAGTAAATTGCCCGGGACAGACCCCATGAACACTGAAGCTTTCTTT. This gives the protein CASSKLPGTDPMNTEAFF.

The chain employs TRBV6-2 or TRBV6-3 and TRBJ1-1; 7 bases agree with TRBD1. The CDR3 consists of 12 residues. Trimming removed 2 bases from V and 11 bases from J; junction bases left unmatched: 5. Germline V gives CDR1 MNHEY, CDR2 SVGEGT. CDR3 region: CASSYENRGAFF. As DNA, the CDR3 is TGTGCCAGCAGTTACGAGAACAGGGGTGCTTTCTTT.

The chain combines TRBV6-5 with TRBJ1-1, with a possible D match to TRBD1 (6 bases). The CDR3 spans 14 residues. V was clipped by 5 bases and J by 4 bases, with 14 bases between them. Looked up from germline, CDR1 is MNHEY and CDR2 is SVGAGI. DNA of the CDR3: TGTGCCAGCAGTCCCCCCACAGGGAGCACTGAAGCTTTCTTT. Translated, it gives CASSPPTGSTEAFF.

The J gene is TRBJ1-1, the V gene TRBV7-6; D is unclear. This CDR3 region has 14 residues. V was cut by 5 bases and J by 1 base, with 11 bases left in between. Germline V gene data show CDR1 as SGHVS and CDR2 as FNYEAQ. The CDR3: CASSPLGRNTEAFF. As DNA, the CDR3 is TGTGCCAGCAGCCCCCTTGGGAGGAACACTGAAGCTTTCTTT.

DNA for the CDR3: TGTGCCAGCGAAGGGACAGCGGACAATGAGCAGTTCTTC. It is translated as CASEGTADNEQFF. This chain connects TRBV2 to TRBJ2-1, with 7 bases aligning to TRBD1. The ends lost 8 bases at V and 5 bases at J; junction bases unmatched: 6. The CDR3 is 13 amino acids. The germline gives CDR1 SNHLY, CDR2 FYNNEI.